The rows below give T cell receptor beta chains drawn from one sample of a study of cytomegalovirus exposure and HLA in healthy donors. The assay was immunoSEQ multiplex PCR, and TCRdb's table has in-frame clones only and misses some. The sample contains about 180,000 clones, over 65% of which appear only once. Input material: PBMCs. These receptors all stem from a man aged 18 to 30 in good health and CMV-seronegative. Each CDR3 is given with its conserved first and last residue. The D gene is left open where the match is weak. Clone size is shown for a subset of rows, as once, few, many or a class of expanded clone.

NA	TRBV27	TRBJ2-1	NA	CASSWPGAYNEQFF	TGTGCCAGCAGTTGGCCGGGGGCCTACAATGAGCAGTTCTTC
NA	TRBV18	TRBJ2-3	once	CASSPLFQGGRGDTQYF	TGTGCCAGCTCACCTTTATTTCAGGGGGGCCGAGGAGATACGCAGTATTTT
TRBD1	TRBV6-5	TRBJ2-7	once	CASSSPGQGYEQYF	TGTGCCAGCAGCTCGCCGGGACAGGGCTACGAGCAGTACTTC
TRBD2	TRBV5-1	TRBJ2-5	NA	CASSSTSGGSRETQYF	TGCGCCAGCAGCTCTACTAGCGGGGGGTCCCGGGAGACCCAGTACTTC
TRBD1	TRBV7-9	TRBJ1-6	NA	CASSLTGEGSPLHF	TGTGCCAGCAGCTTAACAGGGGAAGGTTCACCCCTCCACTTT
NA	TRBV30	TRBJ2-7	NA	CAWSVLREQYF	TGTGCCTGGAGTGTCCTTCGCGAGCAGTACTTC
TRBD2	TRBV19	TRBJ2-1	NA	CASTPGGLGSYNEQFF	TGTGCCAGTACCCCGGGGGGTTTGGGCTCCTACAATGAGCAGTTCTTC
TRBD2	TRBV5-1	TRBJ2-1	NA	CASSGSPGGGEQFF	TGCGCCAGCAGCGGATCCCCCGGGGGGGGTGAGCAGTTCTTC
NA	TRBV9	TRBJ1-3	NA	CASSVARGTAGNTIYF	TGTGCCAGCAGCGTAGCTCGGGGGACCGCTGGAAACACCATATATTTT
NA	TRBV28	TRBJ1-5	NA	CASSLAPGNNQPQHF	TGTGCCAGCAGTTTAGCCCCGGGGAACAATCAGCCCCAGCATTTT
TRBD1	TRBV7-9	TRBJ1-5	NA	CASSEGTGGNQPQHF	TGTGCCAGCAGCGAGGGGACAGGGGGAAATCAGCCCCAGCATTTT
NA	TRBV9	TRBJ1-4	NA	CASSPFGATEKLFF	TGTGCCAGCAGCCCATTTGGGGCTACTGAAAAACTGTTTTTT
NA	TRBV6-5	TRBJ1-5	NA	CASSYRGSQPQHF	TGTGCCAGCAGTTACAGGGGCAGTCAGCCCCAGCATTTT
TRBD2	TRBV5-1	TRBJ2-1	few	CASSLGLASSYNEQFF	TGCGCCAGCAGCTTAGGACTAGCGAGCTCCTACAATGAGCAGTTCTTC
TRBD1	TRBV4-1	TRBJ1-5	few	CASSQDMGRGNQPQHF	TGCGCCAGCAGCCAAGATATGGGCAGGGGGAATCAGCCCCAGCATTTT
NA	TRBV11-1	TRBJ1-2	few	CASSPGVGYGYTF	TGTGCCAGCAGCCCAGGGGTTGGCTATGGCTACACCTTC
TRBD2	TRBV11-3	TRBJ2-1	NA	CASSLRGREVYEQFF	TGTGCCAGCAGCTTACGAGGGAGGGAGGTATATGAGCAGTTCTTC
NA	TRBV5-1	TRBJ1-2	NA	CASSLAGDGGYTF	TGCGCCAGCAGCTTGGCAGGCGACGGTGGCTACACCTTC
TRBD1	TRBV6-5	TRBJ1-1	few	CASRFRDRATEAFF	TGTGCCAGCAGATTCCGGGACAGGGCGACTGAAGCTTTCTTT
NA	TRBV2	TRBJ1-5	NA	CASSGAVSNQPQHF	TGTGCCAGCAGTGGTGCAGTTAGCAATCAGCCCCAGCATTTT
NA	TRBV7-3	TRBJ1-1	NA	CASSPGPNTEAFF	TGTGCCAGCAGCCCAGGCCCTAACACTGAAGCTTTCTTT
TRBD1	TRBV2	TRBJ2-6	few	CASQWTGGANVLTF	TGTGCCAGCCAATGGACAGGAGGGGCCAACGTCCTGACTTTC
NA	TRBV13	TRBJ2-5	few	CASSPIGGEKQETQYF	TGTGCCAGCAGCCCGATCGGAGGCGAAAAACAAGAGACCCAGTACTTC
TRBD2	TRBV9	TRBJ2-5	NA	CASSVAGGSRETQYF	TGTGCCAGCAGCGTAGCGGGGGGGAGTCGGGAGACCCAGTACTTC
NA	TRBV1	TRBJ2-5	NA	CTSSPRRIRLAGQETQYF	TGCACCAGCAGCCCCCGACGAATTAGACTAGCGGGGCAAGAGACCCAGTACTTC
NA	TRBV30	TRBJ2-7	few	CAWSVESGYEQYF	TGTGCCTGGAGTGTGGAGAGCGGATACGAGCAGTACTTC
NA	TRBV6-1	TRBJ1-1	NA	CASSEQGMNTEAFF	TGTGCCAGCAGTGAGCAGGGTATGAACACTGAAGCTTTCTTT
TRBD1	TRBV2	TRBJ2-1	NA	CASSPTGWKYNEQFF	TGTGCCAGCAGTCCGACAGGGTGGAAATACAATGAGCAGTTCTTC
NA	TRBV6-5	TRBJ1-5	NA	CASSQREQPQHF	TGTGCCAGCAGTCAACGGGAACAGCCCCAGCATTTT
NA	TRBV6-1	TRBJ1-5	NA	CASSEGTYSNQPQHF	TGTGCCAGCAGTGAGGGCACCTATAGCAATCAGCCCCAGCATTTT
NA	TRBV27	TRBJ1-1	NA	CASSFSDRRDTEAFF	TGTGCCAGCAGTTTTTCCGACAGAAGGGACACTGAAGCTTTCTTT
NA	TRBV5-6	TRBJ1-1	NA	CASSFVSRGGGTEAFF	TGTGCCAGCAGCTTCGTATCTCGAGGGGGGGGAACTGAAGCTTTCTTT
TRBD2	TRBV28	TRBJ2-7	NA	CASKGGGRALEQYF	TGTGCCAGCAAGGGTGGCGGGAGGGCCCTCGAGCAGTACTTC
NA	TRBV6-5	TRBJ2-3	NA	CASSYSPGYPDTQYF	TGTGCCAGCAGTTACTCTCCAGGGTATCCAGATACGCAGTATTTT
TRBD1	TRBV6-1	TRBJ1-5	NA	CASRGTDNNQPQHF	TGTGCCAGCAGAGGGACAGATAATAATCAGCCCCAGCATTTT
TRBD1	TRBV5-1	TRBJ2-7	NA	CASSFRGSSYEQYF	TGCGCCAGCAGCTTCAGGGGGAGCTCCTACGAGCAGTACTTC
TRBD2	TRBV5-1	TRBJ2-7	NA	CASSSGTSGGTYEQYF	TGCGCCAGCAGCTCGGGGACTAGCGGGGGGACCTACGAGCAGTACTTC
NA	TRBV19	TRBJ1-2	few	CASSAPTLHGYTF	TGTGCCAGTAGTGCACCTACTCTCCATGGCTACACCTTC
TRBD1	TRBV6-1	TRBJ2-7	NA	CASSSGQPNEQYF	TGTGCCAGCAGTTCGGGACAGCCAAACGAGCAGTACTTC
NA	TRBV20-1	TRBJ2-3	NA	CSATTDTQYF	TGCAGTGCTACGACAGATACGCAGTATTTT
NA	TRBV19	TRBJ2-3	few	CASSLRDTQYF	TGTGCCAGTAGCCTTAGAGATACGCAGTATTTT
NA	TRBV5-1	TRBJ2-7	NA	CASRKGRDNEQYF	TGCGCCAGCAGGAAGGGCAGGGACAACGAGCAGTACTTC
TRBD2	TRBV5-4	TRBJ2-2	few	CASSETLAGVNTGELFF	TGTGCCAGCAGTGAGACTCTAGCGGGGGTTAACACCGGGGAGCTGTTTTTT
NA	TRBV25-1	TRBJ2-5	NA	CASGPGQGQETQYF	TGTGCCAGCGGACCTGGGCAGGGGCAAGAGACCCAGTACTTC
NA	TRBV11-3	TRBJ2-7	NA	CASSLDGSSYEQYF	TGTGCCAGCAGCTTAGATGGCAGCTCCTACGAGCAGTACTTC
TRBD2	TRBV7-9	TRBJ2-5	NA	CASSPRASGKQETQYF	TGTGCCAGCAGCCCCCGGGCTAGCGGGAAACAAGAGACCCAGTACTTC